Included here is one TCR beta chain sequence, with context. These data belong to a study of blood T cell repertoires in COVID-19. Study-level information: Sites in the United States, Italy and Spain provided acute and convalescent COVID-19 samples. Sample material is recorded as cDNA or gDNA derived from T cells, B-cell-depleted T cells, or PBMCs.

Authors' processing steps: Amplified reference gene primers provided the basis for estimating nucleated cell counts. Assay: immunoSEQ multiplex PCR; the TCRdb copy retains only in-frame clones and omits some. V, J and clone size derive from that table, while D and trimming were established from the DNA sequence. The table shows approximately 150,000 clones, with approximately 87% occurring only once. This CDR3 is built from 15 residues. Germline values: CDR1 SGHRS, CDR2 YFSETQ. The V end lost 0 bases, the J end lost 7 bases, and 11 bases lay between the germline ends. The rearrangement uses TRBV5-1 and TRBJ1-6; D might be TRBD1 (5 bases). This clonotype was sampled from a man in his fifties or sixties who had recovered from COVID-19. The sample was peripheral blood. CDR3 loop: CASSLVGVSNSPLHF. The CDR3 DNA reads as TGCGCCAGCAGCTTGGTAGGGGTTTCGAATTCACCCCTCCACTTT.